The TCR beta chain described here comes from a study of Graves' ophthalmopathy and Graves' hyperthyroidism. Amplifying from RNA transcripts, the study obtained TCR beta CDR3 regions. The first-round RT-PCR employed HTBI primers together with the Qiagen OneStep RT-PCR kit. A multiplex PCR was then performed as the second round. Using its own MiXCR run on the multiplex PCR reads, TCRdb lists one record per CDR3 protein. The sample has about 620,000 distinct CDR3 sequences; 22% are singletons. Per germline, CDR1 GTSNPN and CDR2 SVGIG (reference sequence). This CDR3 spans 17 amino acids. Trimming removed 5 bases at V and 1 base at J, with 20 bases between. Hyperthyroidism was new, under 2 months, in patients aged 18 to 65.

This sequence joins TRBV30 and TRBJ2-2; weak D call: TRBD1 (6 bases). This TCR came from a woman aged 18-35 years with stable Graves' hyperthyroidism. Some clones in this sample may be carry-over from other donors' samples. Sequencing was carried out using peripheral blood. The DNA for the CDR3 is TGTGCCTGGGTTTCTCCTACGACAGGTTGGAACACCGGGGAGCTGTTTTTT. This sequence encodes CAWVSPTTGWNTGELFF.